This T cell receptor (beta chain) came from a study of cytomegalovirus exposure and HLA in healthy donors. Study results and limitations: A later analysis linked around 17,000 TCR beta sequences to HLA alleles at 0.05 false discovery rate.

Comments on this clone: Its antigen is unknown.

Both 60 Vbeta primers and 13 Jbeta primers went into the PCR. Repertoires were generated with immunoSEQ multiplex PCR, while TCRdb's copy carries only in-frame clones and drops some. In the table there are under 170,000 clones, around 74% of which are singletons. This CDR3 is built from 14 residues. Germline assignment: CDR1 SGHTA and CDR2 FQGTGA. V gave up 2 bases and J gave up 4 bases, with 6 bases separating them. The sample comprised PBMCs. The TCR originated in a man in his fifties in good health and CMV-seropositive. This chain joins TRBV7-3 and TRBJ1-6; D not resolved. The CDR3 DNA sequence: TGTGCCAGCAGCTTATCGGGGTATAATTCACCCCTCCACTTT. The encoded protein is CASSLSGYNSPLHF.